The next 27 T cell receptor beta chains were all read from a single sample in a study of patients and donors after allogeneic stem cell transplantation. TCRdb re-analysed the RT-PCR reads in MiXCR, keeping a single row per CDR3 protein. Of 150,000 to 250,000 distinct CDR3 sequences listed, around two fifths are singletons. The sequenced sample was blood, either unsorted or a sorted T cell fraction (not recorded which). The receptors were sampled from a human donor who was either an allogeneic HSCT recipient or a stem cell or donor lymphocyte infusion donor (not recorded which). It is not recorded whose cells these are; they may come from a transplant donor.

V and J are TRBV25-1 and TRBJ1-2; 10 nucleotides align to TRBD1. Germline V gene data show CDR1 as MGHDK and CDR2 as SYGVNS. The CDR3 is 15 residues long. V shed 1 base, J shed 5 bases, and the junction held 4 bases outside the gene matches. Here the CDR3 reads CASSESGQGIYGYTF. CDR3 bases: TGTGCCAGCAGTGAATCGGGACAGGGGATATATGGCTACACCTTC.

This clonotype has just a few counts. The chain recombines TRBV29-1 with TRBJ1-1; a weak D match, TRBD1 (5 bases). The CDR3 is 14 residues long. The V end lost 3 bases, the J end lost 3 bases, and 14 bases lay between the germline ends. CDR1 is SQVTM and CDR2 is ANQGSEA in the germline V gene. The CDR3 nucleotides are TGCAGCGTTGAGGTCTGGGGGGAAGACACTGAAGCTTTCTTT. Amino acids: CSVEVWGEDTEAFF.

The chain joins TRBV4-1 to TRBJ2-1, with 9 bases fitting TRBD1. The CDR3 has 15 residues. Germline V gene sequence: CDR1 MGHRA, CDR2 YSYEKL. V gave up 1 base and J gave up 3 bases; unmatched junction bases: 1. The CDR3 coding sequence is TGCGCCAGCAGCCAAGGGGACAGGGACTACAATGAGCAGTTCTTC. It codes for CASSQGDRDYNEQFF.

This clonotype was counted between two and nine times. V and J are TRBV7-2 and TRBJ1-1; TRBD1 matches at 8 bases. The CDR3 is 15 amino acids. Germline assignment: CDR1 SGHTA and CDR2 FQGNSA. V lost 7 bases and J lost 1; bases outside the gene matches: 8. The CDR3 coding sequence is TGTGCCAGCAACCCGAGCGGACAGGGGAACACTGAAGCTTTCTTT. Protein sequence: CASNPSGQGNTEAFF.

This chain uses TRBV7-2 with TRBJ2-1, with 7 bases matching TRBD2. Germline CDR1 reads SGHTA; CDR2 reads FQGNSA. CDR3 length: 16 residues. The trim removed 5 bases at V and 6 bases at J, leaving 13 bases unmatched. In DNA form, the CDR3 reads TGTGCCAGCAGCCCCCACCAGGGAGGGCCGGGCAATGAGCAGTTCTTC. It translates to CASSPHQGGPGNEQFF.

This CDR3 reads CASSHGTSGSGSYEQYF. The DNA of the CDR3 is TGTGCCAGCAGCCACGGGACTAGCGGGAGTGGTAGCTACGAGCAGTACTTC. The V call is TRBV4-2, the J call TRBJ2-7; 14 bases align to TRBD2. Looked up from germline, CDR1 is LGHNA and CDR2 is YNFKEQ. This CDR3 has 17 residues. Germline trimming cut 3 bases from V and 3 bases from J; bases unmatched to any gene: 7.

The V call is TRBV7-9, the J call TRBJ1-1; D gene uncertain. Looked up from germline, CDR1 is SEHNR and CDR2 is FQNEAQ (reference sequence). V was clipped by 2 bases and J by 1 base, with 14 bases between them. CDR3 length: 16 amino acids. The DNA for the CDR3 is TGTGCCAGCAGCTTAAGGTCGGGCGGATCGAACACTGAAGCTTTCTTT. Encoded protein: CASSLRSGGSNTEAFF. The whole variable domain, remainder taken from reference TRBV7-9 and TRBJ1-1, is DTGVSQNPRHKITKRGQNVTFRCDPISEHNRLYWYRQTLGQGPEFLTYFQNEAQLEKSRLLSDRFSAERPKGSFSTLEIQRTEQGDSAMYLCASSLRSGGSNTEAFFGQGTRLTVV.

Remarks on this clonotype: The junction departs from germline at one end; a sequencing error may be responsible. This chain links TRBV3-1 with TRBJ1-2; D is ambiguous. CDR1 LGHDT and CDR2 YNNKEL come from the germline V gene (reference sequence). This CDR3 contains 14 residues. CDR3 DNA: TGTTCCAGCAGCCACAGTCCGGCGGGCTATGGCTACACCTTC. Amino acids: CSSSHSPAGYGYTF.

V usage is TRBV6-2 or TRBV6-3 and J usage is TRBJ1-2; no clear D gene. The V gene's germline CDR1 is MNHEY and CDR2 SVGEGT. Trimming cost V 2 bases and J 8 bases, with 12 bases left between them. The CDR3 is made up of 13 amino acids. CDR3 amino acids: CASSYIWDRGYTF. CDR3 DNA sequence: TGTGCCAGCAGTTACATCTGGGATCGCGGCTACACCTTC.

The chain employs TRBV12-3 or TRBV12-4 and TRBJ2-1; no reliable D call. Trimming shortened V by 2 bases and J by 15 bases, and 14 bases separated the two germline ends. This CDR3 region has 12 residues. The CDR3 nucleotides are TGTGCCAGCAGTTTACCGACGTCCTCGCGGTTCTTC. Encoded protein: CASSLPTSSRFF.

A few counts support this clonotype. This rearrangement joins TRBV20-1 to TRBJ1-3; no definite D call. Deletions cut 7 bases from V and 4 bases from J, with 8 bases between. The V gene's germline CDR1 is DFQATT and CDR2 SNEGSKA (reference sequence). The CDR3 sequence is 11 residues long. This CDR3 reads CSVGRGNTIYF. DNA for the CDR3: TGCAGTGTGGGGAGGGGAAACACCATATATTTT.

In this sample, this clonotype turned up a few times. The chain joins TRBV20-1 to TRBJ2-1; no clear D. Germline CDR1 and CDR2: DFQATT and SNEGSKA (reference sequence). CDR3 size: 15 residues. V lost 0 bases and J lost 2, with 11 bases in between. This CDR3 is CSARDHVGAYNEQFF. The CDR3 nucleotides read TGCAGTGCTAGAGATCACGTAGGAGCCTACAATGAGCAGTTCTTC.

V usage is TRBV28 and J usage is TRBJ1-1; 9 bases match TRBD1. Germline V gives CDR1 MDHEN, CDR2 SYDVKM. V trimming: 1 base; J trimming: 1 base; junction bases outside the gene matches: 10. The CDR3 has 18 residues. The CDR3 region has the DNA TGTGCCAGCAGTTTATTCGGGTTGTTGGGACAGGGGAACACTGAAGCTTTCTTT. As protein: CASSLFGLLGQGNTEAFF.

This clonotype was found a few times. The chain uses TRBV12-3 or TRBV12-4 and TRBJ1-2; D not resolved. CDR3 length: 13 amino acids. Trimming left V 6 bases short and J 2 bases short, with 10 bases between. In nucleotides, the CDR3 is TGTGCCAGCAGCAATGAAGGAAACTATGGCTACACCTTC. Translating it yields CASSNEGNYGYTF.

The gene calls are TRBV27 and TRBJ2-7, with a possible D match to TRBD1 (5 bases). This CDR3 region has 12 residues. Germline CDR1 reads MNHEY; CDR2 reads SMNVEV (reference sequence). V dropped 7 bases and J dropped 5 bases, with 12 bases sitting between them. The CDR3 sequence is CASMSGYHEQYF. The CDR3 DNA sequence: TGTGCCAGCATGTCAGGGTACCACGAGCAGTACTTC.

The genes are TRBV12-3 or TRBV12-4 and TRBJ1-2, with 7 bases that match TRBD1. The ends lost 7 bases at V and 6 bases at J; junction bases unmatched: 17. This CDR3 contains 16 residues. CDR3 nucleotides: TGTGCCAGCACTCCGGGACAGATTACCCCCCTCGATGGCTACACCTTC. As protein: CASTPGQITPLDGYTF.

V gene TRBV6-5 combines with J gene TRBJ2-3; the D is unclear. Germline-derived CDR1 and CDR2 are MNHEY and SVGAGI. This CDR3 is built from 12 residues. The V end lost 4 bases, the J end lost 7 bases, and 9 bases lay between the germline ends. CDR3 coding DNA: TGTGCCAGCAGTTTCCTCGGAAATACGCAGTATTTT. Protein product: CASSFLGNTQYF.

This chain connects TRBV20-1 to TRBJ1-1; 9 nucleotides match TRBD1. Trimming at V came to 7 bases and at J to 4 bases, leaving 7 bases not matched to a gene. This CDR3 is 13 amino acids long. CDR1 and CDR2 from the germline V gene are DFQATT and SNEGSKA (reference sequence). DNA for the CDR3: TGCAGTGTCCGAGCGGACAGGGGCACTGAAGCTTTCTTT. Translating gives CSVRADRGTEAFF.

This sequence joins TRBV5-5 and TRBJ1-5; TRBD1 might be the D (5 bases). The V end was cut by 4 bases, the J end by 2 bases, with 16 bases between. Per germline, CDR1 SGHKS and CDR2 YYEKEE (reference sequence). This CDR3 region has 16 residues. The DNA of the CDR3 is TGTGCCAGCAGCCCCGGGCTAGGGGCTGGCAATCAGCCCCAGCATTTT. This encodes CASSPGLGAGNQPQHF.

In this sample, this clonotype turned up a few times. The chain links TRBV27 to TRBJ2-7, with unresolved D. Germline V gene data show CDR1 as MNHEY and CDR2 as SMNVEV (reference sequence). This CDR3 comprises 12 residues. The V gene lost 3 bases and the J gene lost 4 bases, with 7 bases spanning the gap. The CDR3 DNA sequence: TGTGCCAGCAGTTTTTTGGGGTACGAGCAGTACTTC. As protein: CASSFLGYEQYF.

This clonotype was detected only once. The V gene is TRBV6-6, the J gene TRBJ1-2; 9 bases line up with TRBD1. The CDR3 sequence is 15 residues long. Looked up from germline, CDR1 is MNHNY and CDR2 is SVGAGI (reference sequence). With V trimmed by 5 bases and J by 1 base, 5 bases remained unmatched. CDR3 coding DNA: TGTGCCAGCAGTGCCGTGACAGGGGGTAACTATGGCTACACCTTC. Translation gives CASSAVTGGNYGYTF.

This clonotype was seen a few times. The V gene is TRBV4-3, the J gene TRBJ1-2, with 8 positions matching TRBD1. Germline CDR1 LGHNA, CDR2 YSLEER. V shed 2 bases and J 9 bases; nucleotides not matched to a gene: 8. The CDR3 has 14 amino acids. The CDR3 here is CASSQPLSGGSYTF. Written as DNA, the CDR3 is TGCGCCAGCAGCCAACCCTTGTCAGGGGGCAGCTACACCTTC.

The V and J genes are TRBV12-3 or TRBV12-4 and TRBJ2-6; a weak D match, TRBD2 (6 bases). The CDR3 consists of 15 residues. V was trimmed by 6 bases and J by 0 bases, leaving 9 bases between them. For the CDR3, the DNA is TGTGCCAGCAGATACGGGAGCTCTGGGGCCAACGTCCTGACTTTC. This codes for CASRYGSSGANVLTF.

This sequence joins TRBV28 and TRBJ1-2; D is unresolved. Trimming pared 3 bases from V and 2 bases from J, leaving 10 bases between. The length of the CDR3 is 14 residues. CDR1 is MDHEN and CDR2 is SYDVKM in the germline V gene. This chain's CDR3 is CASSFGPGNYGYTF. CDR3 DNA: TGTGCCAGCAGTTTCGGACCCGGGAACTATGGCTACACCTTC.

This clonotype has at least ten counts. This CDR3 is CSVAPSMKETQYF. DNA of the CDR3: TGCAGCGTGGCCCCTAGCATGAAAGAGACCCAGTACTTC. The chain carries TRBV29-1 and TRBJ2-5, with D tentatively TRBD2 (5 bases). CDR1 and CDR2 from the germline V gene are SQVTM and ANQGSEA. The V and J ends lost 6 bases and 3 bases respectively, with 14 bases between them. There are 13 residues in the CDR3.

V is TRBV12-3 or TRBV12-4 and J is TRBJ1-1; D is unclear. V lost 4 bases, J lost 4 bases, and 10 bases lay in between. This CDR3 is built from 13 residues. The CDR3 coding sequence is TGTGCCAGCAGTTGGTCTCGGCTCACTGAAGCTTTCTTT. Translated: CASSWSRLTEAFF.

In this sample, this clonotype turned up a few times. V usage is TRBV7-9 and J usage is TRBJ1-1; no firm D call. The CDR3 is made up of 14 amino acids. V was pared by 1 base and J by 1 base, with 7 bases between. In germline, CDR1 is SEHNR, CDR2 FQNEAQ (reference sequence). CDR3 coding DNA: TGTGCCAGCAGCTTAGTTTTAGAGAACACTGAAGCTTTCTTT. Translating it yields CASSLVLENTEAFF.